One and the same sample provided the 21 T cell receptor beta chains below, sequenced in a study of CXCR3-negative and CXCR3-positive naive CD8 T cells. Their recognized antigens are unknown. Study findings and constraints: More hydrophobic TRB CDR3s occurred in CXCR3-positive than in CXCR3-negative naive cells.

Each TRB cDNA library was prepared by 5' RACE (with UMI labels). TCRdb reprocessed the 5' RACE reads, keeping one entry per CDR3 protein, no DNA. This sample lists about 140,000 distinct CDR3 sequences; its ten largest clones have 0.41%. The sequenced material came from naive CXCR3+ CD8+ T cells from blood. Indicated subset: CD45RO-CCR7+CD27+CD95- naive CD8+ T cells expressing CXCR3 (TNR3+). These receptors were collected from a human donor in good health. Some clones in this sample may be carry-over from other donors' samples.

This rearrangement joins TRBV7-9 to TRBJ2-5; checking the TCRdb D call of TRBD2 is not possible without DNA. Germline-derived CDR1 and CDR2 are SEHNR and FQNEAQ (reference sequence). The CDR3 contains 16 residues. CDR3: CASSARLAGGQETQYF.

The V and J genes are TRBV7-3 and TRBJ2-3; TCRdb's D gene call, TRBD2, goes unchecked for lack of DNA. The CDR3 sequence is 16 residues long. Germline CDR1 reads SGHTA; CDR2 reads FQGTGA. The CDR3 region is CASSFLGTSAIDTQYF.

The gene calls are TRBV9 and TRBJ2-5; TCRdb's assignment of TRBD1 cannot be checked, as there is no DNA. Germline V gives CDR1 SGDLS, CDR2 YYNGEE. The CDR3 extends over 15 amino acids. CDR3 amino acids: CASSVMDMGGETQYF.

J is TRBJ2-5 and V is TRBV11-2; as DNA is missing, the TRBD1 call by TCRdb cannot be tested. The CDR3 spans 14 residues. Germline CDR1 and CDR2: SGHAT and FQNNGV. This CDR3 is CASSNRQGIETQYF.

This chain uses TRBV28 with TRBJ1-5. This CDR3 has 15 residues. Germline lookup yields CDR1 MDHEN and CDR2 SYDVKM. CDR3 region: CASGLTDLINQPQHF.

The chain employs TRBV28 and TRBJ2-1; TCRdb selects TRBD1, and the lack of DNA leaves this call unchecked. This CDR3 comprises 16 residues. Germline V lookup: CDR1 MDHEN, CDR2 SYDVKM. The CDR3 is CASSFDGVGAANEQFF. Variable domain in full (rest from reference TRBV28 and TRBJ2-1): DVKVTQSSRYLVKRTGEKVFLECVQDMDHENMFWYRQDPGLGLRLIYFSYDVKMKEKGDIPEGYSVSREKKERFSLILESASTNQTSMYLCASSFDGVGAANEQFFGPGTRLTVL.

V and J are TRBV12-3 or TRBV12-4 and TRBJ1-1. The CDR3 has 12 amino acids. CDR3 residues: CASSFDRAEAFF.

V gene TRBV5-1 combines with J gene TRBJ1-6; TCRdb calls TRBD1, which cannot be checked without DNA. The CDR3 extends over 14 amino acids. Germline CDR1 reads SGHRS; CDR2 reads YFSETQ. The CDR3 region is CASSLGQTNSPLHF.

V gene TRBV14 combines with J gene TRBJ1-5. CDR3 length equals 20 residues. Per germline, CDR1 SGHDN and CDR2 FVKESK. CDR3 protein: CASSPTIGDSYERNNQPQHF.

CDR3 sequence: CASSHHRAYKNYEQYF. This sequence joins TRBV28 and TRBJ2-7; the TCRdb call, TRBD2, lacks DNA for checking. The CDR3 extends over 16 amino acids. Germline V gene data show CDR1 as MDHEN and CDR2 as SYDVKM.

V gene TRBV7-8 combines with J gene TRBJ2-3; with no DNA, the TCRdb D assignment of TRBD1 cannot be verified. Germline V gene sequence: CDR1 SGHVS, CDR2 FQNEAQ. The CDR3 is 18 residues long. The CDR3 here is CASSLNARQGSSSDTQYF.

V and J are TRBV11-2 and TRBJ2-2. This CDR3 has 13 residues. Germline V gene sequence: CDR1 SGHAT, CDR2 FQNNGV. CDR3: CASSLVAPGELFF.

The rearrangement uses TRBV12-3 or TRBV12-4 and TRBJ1-2; TCRdb indicates TRBD1, and absent DNA this call remains unverified. The CDR3 length is 15 residues. CDR3 protein: CASSSWTGVDYGYTF.

The chain carries TRBV11-2 and TRBJ2-1; TCRdb designates TRBD2, a call that cannot be tested without DNA. Germline V CDR1 and CDR2: SGHAT, FQNNGV. This CDR3 contains 16 residues. CDR3 sequence: CASSLAGPQQYNEQFF.

The chain combines TRBV29-1 with TRBJ2-7; TCRdb outputs TRBD1, but without DNA this stays unchecked. Per the germline V gene, CDR1 is SQVTM and CDR2 is ANQGSEA. This CDR3 has 16 amino acids. The CDR3 loop reads CSVGWVTGTPSYEQYF.

The rearrangement links TRBV5-4 to TRBJ2-5; with no DNA, the TCRdb D assignment of TRBD2 cannot be verified. The CDR3 spans 18 residues. Germline assignment: CDR1 SGHNT and CDR2 YYREEE (reference sequence). The CDR3 here is CASSFPDLAGGSAETQYF.

This chain links TRBV29-1 with TRBJ2-3. The germline CDR1 and CDR2 sequences are SQVTM and ANQGSEA. This CDR3 contains 13 residues. The CDR3 spells CSVPEGNTDTQYF.

The chain combines TRBV29-1 with TRBJ2-3. The CDR3 is made up of 12 amino acids. Germline lookup yields CDR1 SQVTM and CDR2 ANQGSEA. The CDR3 is CSVDGDTDTQYF.

This sequence joins TRBV28 and TRBJ2-1; TCRdb picks TRBD2, but there is no DNA to check that call. CDR3 length equals 16 residues. CDR1 and CDR2 (germline): MDHEN, SYDVKM. CDR3 residues: CASSPLVAGPYNEQFF. Full variable domain (missing parts from reference TRBV28 and TRBJ2-1): DVKVTQSSRYLVKRTGEKVFLECVQDMDHENMFWYRQDPGLGLRLIYFSYDVKMKEKGDIPEGYSVSREKKERFSLILESASTNQTSMYLCASSPLVAGPYNEQFFGPGTRLTVL.

V and J are TRBV4-2 and TRBJ2-3; the D call from TCRdb, TRBD1, cannot be confirmed without DNA. The CDR3 runs 16 residues. The germline V gene has CDR1 LGHNA and CDR2 YNFKEQ. CDR3 loop: CASSQEEGGITDTQYF.

V gene TRBV7-9 combines with J gene TRBJ2-7. Germline CDR1 SEHNR, CDR2 FQNEAQ (reference sequence). The CDR3 contains 16 residues. CDR3 sequence reads: CASSLNLGPNSYEQYF.